This TCR beta chain was observed in a study of cytomegalovirus exposure and HLA in healthy donors (dated by TCRdb to 2017 to 2019). The study in broad terms: In an earlier analysis of some 610 of the donors, 276 Gb of sequence data and 117 million unique TCR beta sequences from some 170 million T cells were reported. Of the 300 to 400 genotyped donors, about 80% fell in the genetic ancestry cluster associated with self-reported Caucasian donors. The aim of the study was to test whether cataloging public T cell receptors could identify signatures of past pathogen exposure. Using immunosequencing, the study profiled T cell repertoires from around 680 subjects and related those repertoires to cytomegalovirus serostatus. In addition to the first cohort of 650 to 750 subjects, a separate validation cohort of 120 different subjects was used. Donor age, sex, ethnicity and CMV serostatus were collected together with the repertoire data. To study patterns of TCR occurrence, a later analysis re-analyzed previously published TCR beta repertoires from several hundred donors and added high-resolution HLA genotyping. An early release that covered roughly 600 HLA-typed donors contained around 300 gigabases of sequencing data and 65 million to 100 million unique TCR sequences. Among 398 genotyped donors of the cohort, an average of approximately 240,000 unique TCR beta nucleotide sequences were sequenced per donor, around 20% of them non-productive. Typing coverage differed by locus: A, B, C, DRB1 and DQB1 were typed in about 629-630 donors, DQA1 in about 500, DPA1 in around 580, and DPB1 in 400 to 480. A later genetic analysis took genome-wide SNP genotypes for about 55% of the 666 donors and used that subset as a discovery cohort. A handful of DR-DQ haplotypes were handled as single units for association and clustering because linkage in the cohort was strong. The study combined high-throughput TCR immunosequencing, statistical association of individual TCRs with disease status, and machine learning to predict cytomegalovirus infection status. An earlier analysis of around 580 of the donors used high-throughput TCR beta sequencing to judge whether each TCR beta V gene segment behaved as functional or pseudogenic. In the later analysis, no new phenotypic data were used to find candidate immune exposures; instead, reliance was placed on TCR beta sequences and their occurrence across donors. All discovery cohort repertoires had been generated using a single sequencing platform. Class I and class II HLA loci were covered by the typing at four-digit resolution.

In total, just over 650 healthy bone marrow donors made up the cohort. At the time of sampling, all cohort members were nominally healthy, though unrecorded immune exposures were likely present. The donor was CMV seronegative and was included in the group of a few hundred seronegative cohort members. Each donor provided a peripheral blood sample, and peripheral blood mononuclear cells were used for TCR beta sequencing. Genomic DNA was extracted from the blood cell samples with the Qiagen DNeasy Blood Extraction Kit. General study outcomes and caveats: A cluster of highly shared sequence variants was judged likely to represent a technical artifact of the sequencing pipeline. A later analysis associated 15,000 or so TCR beta sequences with specific HLA alleles at a false discovery rate of 0.05. In a later analysis, HLA-associated TCR beta chains showed more clonal expansion and lower generation probabilities than non-associated chains that were equally common. According to the authors, the approach could potentially be generalized to other disease states and immunological phenotypes. Sequencing depth was assumed to be roughly uniform across donors in the presence/absence analyses, though that assumption may not hold. The earlier analysis of nearly 600 of the donors excluded roughly 17 rarely observed V segments, including chromosome 9 orphons, because counts were too low. Assigning TCR associations to individual alleles was difficult when HLA alleles, especially DR and DQ, strongly co-occurred. The cohort was sequenced for TCR beta chains only, and without alpha or paired-chain data the features that could be detected were limited. Because HLA typing was missing for some donors at each locus, association tests included only the typed subset. Linkage disequilibrium might explain the correlated functional status among segregating V segments, but an unknown experimental factor could not be excluded. Broadly in line with IMGT annotations, most TCR beta V segments showed up in productive rearrangements about 87% or about 30% of the time in an earlier analysis of 587 of the donors. The 87-base-pair reads could not distinguish some IMGT-functional V segments, including TRBV6-2 and TRBV6-3, so those segments were excluded. V-gene and J-gene trimming of TCR beta chains was associated with a missense DCLRE1C variant in a later genetic analysis, and the association was replicated in an independent cohort. A later analysis found that TCR association rates varied across HLA loci, with DRB1 alleles showing the most associated TCRs and HLA-C alleles the fewest. Cytomegalovirus status was reported to be diagnosed by the classifier with high specificity and sensitivity in both the original and validation cohorts. Compared with the roughly 710-donor mean, donors in an Asian-associated ancestry cluster had fewer N-insertions in productive TCRs, according to a later genetic analysis. In vitro tests confirmed that three of the cytomegalovirus-associated TCR beta chains recognize cytomegalovirus antigens. While some public TCRs were present in many individuals, most TCR sequences turned up only very rarely across donors. A total of 150 to 200 TCR beta chains were listed by the study as associated with cytomegalovirus. According to a later analysis, most CMV-associated TCR beta chains appeared to be HLA-restricted, and the HLA associations seemed to be driven largely by CMV exposure. Several of the top co-occurrence clusters appeared to be linked to parvovirus B19, influenza, CMV and Epstein-Barr virus, according to a later analysis. CMV serostatus was the only immune exposure information available for the cohort. A further reported finding was that TCR beta sequences accurately predicted the HLA-A and HLA-B alleles for most subjects in the first cohort.

Relative to germline, V is missing 2 bases and J is missing 6 bases, with 0 bases of the junction outside any gene match. The CDR3 holds 14 amino acids from the cysteine to the phenylalanine. The sequence is cut down to CDR3 DNA, 42 bases in frame from base 1. CDR1 and CDR2 were assigned from the germline V gene as SGHTA and FQGTGA. Turning to this clone: Its specific antigen is unknown. No base quality information exists; no much larger clone differs at one position.

Libraries were built with the immunoSEQ multiplex PCR assay. The multiplex PCR relied on a mix of 60 forward primers for TCR Vbeta segments and 13 reverse primers for TCR Jbeta segments. The CDR3 region of rearranged TCR beta genes was amplified from genomic DNA by a multiplex PCR assay. Amplified TCR beta libraries were sequenced as 87-base-pair reads on the Illumina HiSeq System. As for how the authors treated the data: A later analysis counted about 80 million unique TCR beta chains across the 690 or so repertoires, and 9.5 million to 11 million of these chains were shared by at least two donors. A nearest-neighbor algorithm error-corrected the raw reads and collapsed the reads into unique sequences, merging closely related sequences to remove PCR and sequencing errors. V, D and J gene segments were assigned by aligning CDR3 sequences to IMGT reference sequences. For a sequence to be retained, a match of at least six nucleotides to both a V gene segment and a J gene segment was required. Rearrangements were classified as productive when the CDR3 lacked stop codons and remained in frame with V and J, and all other rearrangements were classified as non-productive. Following IMGT convention, CDR3 was defined as the stretch from the second conserved V-encoded cysteine to the conserved J-encoded phenylalanine. The earlier analysis of about 590 of the donors excluded sequences that lacked an unambiguous match to a single V gene segment. An earlier analysis of some 500 of the donors classified V segments as functional when productive rearrangements were above 56.7% and as segregating when the standard deviation between donors was above 5%. A statistical classification framework was built for diagnosing cytomegalovirus status from the catalog of TCR beta chain sequences. In a later analysis, TCR nucleotide sequences were compared against IMGT/GENE-DB human TR gene sequences so that V and J genes could be assigned. A later analysis assigned CDR3 sequences and most-parsimonious VDJ recombination scenarios with the TCRdist pipeline. A later analysis defined each TCR beta chain by its CDR3 amino acid sequence plus V-gene family, and excluded reads lacking a unique V-gene family. To address suspected cross-contamination and a sequencing artifact, a later analysis removed a few hundred highly shared, low-generation-probability nucleotide sequences. A later analysis calculated a clonal expansion index for each public chain from normalized within-repertoire ranks of inferred template counts. In a later analysis, generation probabilities were computed using a VDJ recombination model fitted to out-of-frame rearrangements, and the results were checked against IGoR. In a later analysis, TCR-TCR, TCR-HLA and TCR-CMV co-occurrence was scored with hypergeometric tests, and a repertoire-size bias correction was applied to TCR pairs. To estimate false discovery rates, a later analysis permuted the HLA or CMV assignments 20 times. In a later analysis, co-occurring TCRs were grouped using DBSCAN, and TCRdist sequence similarity was added for clustering within HLA-allele-positive subsets. Repertoires with fewer than 30,000 or more than 120,000 public chains, plus five repertoires with anomalous nucleotide sharing, were excluded from co-occurrence clustering. The source is immuneACCESS, and TCRdb retained only in-frame sequences with V and J called. Part of the clones is not carried over; for the studies checked, unresolved V genes explain less than half of this, and the remainder is unexplained. D and trimming were read from the DNA, whereas the V and J calls and clone size are those reported in that table. Present in this sample are 120,000 to 150,000 clones, approximately 76% of which were seen just once. The ten largest clonotypes hold about 2% of the sample.

The sequencing sample was made of PBMCs. The chain joins TRBV7-3 to TRBJ2-2; 10 bases in the middle match TRBD2. This TCR was sampled from a man aged 35 to 55 in good health and CMV-seronegative. The nucleotides read TGTGCCAGCAGCTTACTAGCGGGGGCCGGGGAGCTGTTTTTT. Its translation is CASSLLAGAGELFF.